Sequencing of this TCR beta chain was carried out in a study of regulatory T cells in long-lasting Graves disease. The sample holds a few counts of this clonotype. Trimming shortened V by 0 bases and J by 0 bases, and 12 bases separated the two germline ends. The V gene's germline CDR1 is LGHDT and CDR2 YNNKEL (reference sequence). The CDR3 sequence is 17 residues long. As to time point: newly diagnosed GD, antithyroid drugs for less than 3 months. The TCR library was made from RNA that had been extracted from PBMCs in TRIzol. Assembly of TCR beta libraries relied on iRepertoire HTBI primers together with Arm-PCR of CDR3 regions. TCRdb itself ran the multiplex PCR reads through MiXCR, one entry per CDR3 protein. In the table there are 600,000 to 650,000 distinct CDR3 sequences, approximately 15% of which are singletons. The data also belong to a second study, concerning T cells in Graves' hyperthyroidism and ophthalmopathy. As that study records: Blood samples included most of the expanded thyroid clonotypes exceeding 0.001.

The TCR sequence derives from a woman under 40 with Graves disease. Sample: peripheral blood mononuclear cells (PBMCs), taken at new diagnosis, from a patient treated with antithyroid drugs. The chain joins TRBV3-1 to TRBJ1-5; D unclear. The CDR3 sequence is CASSQDGPFYSNQPQHF. CDR3 sequence (DNA): TGTGCCAGCAGCCAAGACGGGCCATTCTATAGCAATCAGCCCCAGCATTTT.